The 26 T cell receptor beta chains below all came from one sample that was sequenced in a study of blood T cell repertoires in COVID-19. The protocol was immunoSEQ multiplex PCR, while the TCRdb copy is restricted to in-frame clones and leaves out a portion. Of approximately 6,600 clones listed, more than 80% are singletons. Material: peripheral blood. These receptors originate from a man aged 80 or over with active COVID-19.

This chain links TRBV21-1 with TRBJ1-2. TRBV21-1 is termed a pseudogene. The CDR3 length is 16 residues. The CDR3 nucleotides read TGTGCCAGCAGCACATCAAAGGGGGAGGGGCGCTATGGCTACACCTTC. Residues: CASSTSKGEGRYGYTF.

The chain employs TRBV28 and TRBJ1-2; TRBD1 agrees at 7 bases. The CDR3 loop spans 13 amino acids. Trimming at V came to 5 bases and at J to 7 bases, leaving 7 bases not matched to a gene. Germline loops: CDR1 MDHEN, CDR2 SYDVKM. CDR3 coding DNA: TGTGCCAGCAGTCCACGGACAGGAGGTGGCTACACCTTC. Translation: CASSPRTGGGYTF.

The chain is built from TRBV7-3 and TRBJ2-3, with 7 bases identical to TRBD1. V was clipped by 5 bases and J by 3 bases; unmatched bases: 11. CDR1 and CDR2 from the germline V gene are SGHTA and FQGTGA. The length of the CDR3 is 16 residues. The CDR3, as DNA: TGTGCCAGCAGCCCAAAGGGGGCCGGGGCTACAGATACGCAGTATTTT. Amino acid sequence: CASSPKGAGATDTQYF.

V gene TRBV3-1 (or the pseudogene TRBV3-2) combines with J gene TRBJ1-2, with a tentative D call TRBD1 (5 bases). The length of the CDR3 is 15 residues. The V gene's germline CDR1 is LGHDT and CDR2 YNNKEL (reference sequence). Trimming stripped 3 bases from V and 1 base from J, with 12 bases between. CDR3: CASSQRGGDNYGYTF. CDR3 bases: TGTGCCAGCAGCCAGAGGGGAGGCGATAACTATGGCTACACCTTC.

This rearrangement joins TRBV18 to TRBJ2-5; TRBD2 aligns across 16 bases. With 0 bases clipped from V and 5 bases from J, the junction kept 0 bases outside the gene matches. CDR1 is KGHSH and CDR2 is LQKENI in the germline V gene. The CDR3 totals 16 residues. As DNA, the CDR3 is TGTGCCAGCTCACCACCGGGACTAGCGGGAGGGGAGACCCAGTACTTC. Protein product: CASSPPGLAGGETQYF.

The rearrangement uses TRBV7-2 and TRBJ2-1, with a possible D match to TRBD2 (6 bases). The CDR3 sequence is 15 residues long. Trimming removed 1 base at V and 5 bases at J, with 12 bases between. Germline V gene lookup returns CDR1 SGHTA and CDR2 FQGNSA. The CDR3, as DNA: TGTGCCAGCAGCTTAGAACGGGAGCGACACAATGAGCAGTTCTTC. Residues: CASSLERERHNEQFF.

The chain carries TRBV7-2 and TRBJ2-3; 7 positions agree with TRBD2. Unmatched junction bases numbered 11, after V lost 6 bases and J lost 8 bases. CDR1 is SGHTA, CDR2 FQGNSA, per germline. The CDR3 is 14 residues long. CDR3 nucleotides: TGTGCCAGCAGTGATTGGGAGGGCTTCGCTACGCAGTATTTT. Its protein product is CASSDWEGFATQYF.

The chain joins TRBV7-2 to TRBJ1-1; a possible D gene is TRBD1 (5 bases). In germline, CDR1 is SGHTA, CDR2 FQGNSA. Trimming took off 5 bases at V and 1 base at J, with 8 bases between the two ends. CDR3 length: 13 residues. CDR3 nucleotides: TGTGCCAGCAGCCGCGGACAGAACACTGAAGCTTTCTTT. Translated, it gives CASSRGQNTEAFF.

The V call is TRBV4-2, the J call TRBJ2-7, with TRBD1 matching 8 bases. The germline V gene has CDR1 LGHNA and CDR2 YNFKEQ. V shed 8 bases, J shed 2 bases, and the junction held 2 bases outside the gene matches. The CDR3 is 12 amino acids. DNA of the CDR3: TGTGCCAGCGGGGACAGGCCCTACGAGCAGTACTTC. It codes for CASGDRPYEQYF.

The table lists this clone with a few counts. CDR3 in DNA: TGTGCTAGTGGTCCCGGGACTAGCGGTGGAGGGGATACGCAGTATTTT. Encoded protein: CASGPGTSGGGDTQYF. The rearrangement uses TRBV12-5 and TRBJ2-3, with 11 nucleotides matching TRBD2. Trimming cost V 5 bases and J 6 bases; bases outside gene matches: 10. CDR1 and CDR2 (germline): LGHNT, FRNRAP. This CDR3 comprises 16 residues. The variable domain in full, completed from reference TRBV12-5 and TRBJ2-3, reads DARVTQTPRHKVTEMGQEVTMRCQPILGHNTVFWYRQTMMQGLELLAYFRNRAPLDDSGMPKDRFSAEMPDATLATLKIQPSEPRDSAVYFCASGPGTSGGGDTQYFGPGTRLTVL.

V usage is TRBV28 and J usage is TRBJ1-3; TRBD1 matches 7 bases. V lost 6 bases to trimming and J lost 3 bases; unmatched junction nucleotides: 8. Germline CDR1 MDHEN, CDR2 SYDVKM. The CDR3 runs 15 residues. Written as DNA, the CDR3 is TGTGCCAGCAGCCCCAGCGACAGGGTTGGAAACACCATATATTTT. It translates to CASSPSDRVGNTIYF.

This chain connects TRBV19 to TRBJ2-7, with TRBD1 matching over 8 bases. Germline V gene lookup returns CDR1 LNHDA and CDR2 SQIVND (reference sequence). V trimming: 6 bases; J trimming: 1 base; junction bases outside the gene matches: 5. This CDR3 has 14 amino acids. For the CDR3, the DNA is TGTGCCAGTAGCCGAGGGACAGGATCCTACGAGCAGTACTTC. Amino acid sequence: CASSRGTGSYEQYF.

The chain employs TRBV12-3 or TRBV12-4 and TRBJ2-7, with unresolved D. V was clipped by 5 bases and J by 0 bases, with 8 bases between them. The CDR3 totals 13 residues. The CDR3 spells CASSPDSSYEQYF. In DNA form, the CDR3 reads TGTGCCAGCAGTCCCGACTCCTCCTACGAGCAGTACTTC.

The chain employs TRBV30 and TRBJ2-4; 8 bases align to TRBD1. Germline CDR1 is GTSNPN and CDR2 is SVGIG (reference sequence). There are 18 residues in the CDR3. V shed 7 bases and J 1 base; nucleotides not matched to a gene: 18. The CDR3 nucleotides are TGTGCCTATGGACGCGGGCAGGGGGCGCCTCAGGCCAAAAACATTCAGTACTTC. Its translation: CAYGRGQGAPQAKNIQYF.

J is TRBJ2-5 and V is TRBV19; TRBD1 agrees at 10 bases. Germline values: CDR1 LNHDA, CDR2 SQIVND (reference sequence). The CDR3 covers 15 residues. After removal of 3 bases from V and 4 bases from J, the junction contained 5 bases not matched to a gene. CDR3 residues: CASSIIGTGVETQYF. In nucleotides, the CDR3 is TGTGCCAGTAGTATTATCGGGACAGGGGTAGAGACCCAGTACTTC. Filled out from reference TRBV19 and TRBJ2-5, the complete variable domain reads DGGITQSPKYLFRKEGQNVTLSCEQNLNHDAMYWYRQDPGQGLRLIYYSQIVNDFQKGDIAEGYSVSREKKESFPLTVTSAQKNPTAFYLCASSIIGTGVETQYFGPGTRLLVL.

This clone was picked up one time. The rearrangement uses TRBV7-8 and TRBJ2-7; 8 nucleotides align to TRBD2. The ends lost 3 bases at V and 5 bases at J; junction bases unmatched: 6. The germline V gene encodes CDR1 SGHVS and CDR2 FQNEAQ. CDR3 length: 14 amino acids. Here the CDR3 reads CASSLKRESNEQYF. The CDR3 DNA is TGTGCCAGCAGCTTGAAGCGGGAGTCGAACGAGCAGTACTTC.

The rearrangement joins TRBV12-3 or TRBV12-4 to TRBJ1-1; D gene unclear. V lost 3 bases and J lost 10, with 9 bases in between. The CDR3 is 11 residues long. The CDR3 DNA is TGTGCCAGCAGTTTGGCTAGAAGAGCTTTCTTT. It is translated as CASSLARRAFF.

This sequence joins TRBV18 and TRBJ1-1; D perhaps matches TRBD1 (6 bases). The CDR3 consists of 14 residues. Trimming took off 4 bases at V and 0 bases at J, with 9 bases between the two ends. Germline-derived CDR1 and CDR2 are KGHSH and LQKENI. The DNA for the CDR3 is TGTGCCAGCTCACTGCAGGGGTTGAACACTGAAGCTTTCTTT. Protein product: CASSLQGLNTEAFF.

The gene calls are TRBV5-6 and TRBJ2-7; tentatively, D is TRBD1 (6 bases). Per the germline V gene, CDR1 is SGHDT and CDR2 is YYEEEE. The CDR3 extends over 14 amino acids. V shed 0 bases and J shed 6 bases, with 13 bases lying between them. The CDR3 sequence is CASSLVPTGTEQYF. For the CDR3, the DNA is TGTGCCAGCAGCTTGGTTCCGACAGGAACCGAGCAGTACTTC.

The chain carries TRBV7-2 and TRBJ2-3; 10 nucleotides line up with TRBD1. This CDR3 comprises 14 residues. Per the germline V gene, CDR1 is SGHTA and CDR2 is FQGNSA. V shed 6 bases, J shed 5 bases, and the junction held 5 bases outside the gene matches. Here the CDR3 DNA reads TGTGCCAGCAGAAGACAGGGGGCGCAAGATACGCAGTATTTT. Encoded protein: CASRRQGAQDTQYF.

The chain is built from TRBV6-2 or TRBV6-3 and TRBJ2-3; 9 bases align to TRBD1. The junction had 3 bases not matched to a gene; V was cut back by 1 base and J by 4 bases. Looked up from germline, CDR1 is MNHEY and CDR2 is SVGEGT. CDR3 size: 15 residues. The CDR3: CASSYWGQGPDTQYF. In DNA, the CDR3 is TGTGCCAGCAGTTACTGGGGACAGGGCCCAGATACGCAGTATTTT.

CDR3 amino acids: CASSLRTSGSYEQFF. The CDR3 coding sequence is TGTGCCAGCAGCCTACGGACTAGCGGGAGTTATGAGCAGTTCTTC. V usage is TRBV7-2 and J usage is TRBJ2-1; 13 bases agree with TRBD2. Germline trimming cut 5 bases from V and 8 bases from J; bases unmatched to any gene: 6. Germline V lookup: CDR1 SGHTA, CDR2 FQGNSA. CDR3 length: 15 residues.

The chain links TRBV11-1 to TRBJ1-2; the D gene is possibly TRBD1 (6 bases). Germline CDR1 and CDR2: SGHAT and FQDESV (reference sequence). Trimming took 5 bases from V and 5 from J, leaving 18 bases between them. The CDR3 contains 15 residues. The CDR3 sequence: CASSPGTTVLYGYTF. DNA for the CDR3: TGTGCCAGCAGCCCCGGGACAACGGTCCTATATGGCTACACCTTC.

The V call is TRBV28, the J call TRBJ1-1, with D possibly TRBD1 on 6 matching bases. The V gene lost 3 bases and the J gene lost 5 bases, with 13 bases spanning the gap. CDR1 is MDHEN, CDR2 SYDVKM, per germline. The CDR3 runs to 14 residues. CDR3 nucleotides: TGTGCCAGCAGTTTCTTGGGGGCGCGGACTGAAGCTTTCTTT. It codes for CASSFLGARTEAFF.

The rearrangement links TRBV19 to TRBJ1-6, with D perhaps matching TRBD1 (6 bases). In germline, CDR1 is LNHDA, CDR2 SQIVND (reference sequence). Trimming shortened V by 6 bases and J by 6 bases, and 9 bases separated the two germline ends. The CDR3 consists of 13 residues. CDR3: CASSTGTNSPLHF. CDR3 in DNA: TGTGCCAGTAGCACAGGGACTAATTCACCCCTCCACTTT.

In the case of this clone: Germline is not matched at one junction end, which may reflect a read error. The CDR3 region has the DNA TGTGCCAGCAGCCAAGAAGTGGGGAGGGGGGAGCACTTC. Protein product: CASSQEVGRGEHF. The chain recombines TRBV4-2 with TRBJ2-7, with a possible D match to TRBD2 (7 bases). The CDR3 contains 13 residues. Germline-derived CDR1 and CDR2 are LGHNA and YNFKEQ.